This TCR beta chain was sequenced in a study of T cell responses to AZD1222 COVID-19 vaccine. Regarding the study as a whole: Among the donors, most were white British and more were female, and clonal diversity was possibly underestimated. Reports indicate that nearly half of spike-specific TCRs are directed at unmutated variant regions.

A word on this clone: Its antigen is still unknown.

Libraries were prepared by immunoSEQ multiplex PCR; TCRdb keeps only in-frame clonotypes and omits some of them. The sample shows about 94,000 clones, 85% of them seen only once. CDR1 and CDR2 (germline): LGHNA, YNFKEQ. Germline trimming cut 0 bases from V and 5 bases from J; bases unmatched to any gene: 11. The CDR3 has 17 residues. V gene TRBV4-2 combines with J gene TRBJ2-7, with 9 bases fitting TRBD1. The receptor was isolated from an adult who received the AZD1222 COVID-19 vaccine. This material consisted of peripheral blood, taken 28 days after the second AZD1222 dose. The CDR3 loop reads CASSQDQYRGPHDEQYF. The CDR3 region has the DNA TGTGCCAGCAGCCAAGATCAGTACAGGGGGCCTCACGACGAGCAGTACTTC.